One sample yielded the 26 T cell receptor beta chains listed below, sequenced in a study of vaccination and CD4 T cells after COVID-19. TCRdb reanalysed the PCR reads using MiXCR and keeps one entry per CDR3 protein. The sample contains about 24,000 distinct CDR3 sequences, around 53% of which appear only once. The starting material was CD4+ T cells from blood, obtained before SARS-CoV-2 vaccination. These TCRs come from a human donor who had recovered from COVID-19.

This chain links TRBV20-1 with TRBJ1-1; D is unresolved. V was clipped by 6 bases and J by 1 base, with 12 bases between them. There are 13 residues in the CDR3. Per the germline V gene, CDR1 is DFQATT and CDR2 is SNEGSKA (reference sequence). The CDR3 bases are TGCAGTGCAAGGACCGGTGGGAACACTGAAGCTTTCTTT. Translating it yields CSARTGGNTEAFF.

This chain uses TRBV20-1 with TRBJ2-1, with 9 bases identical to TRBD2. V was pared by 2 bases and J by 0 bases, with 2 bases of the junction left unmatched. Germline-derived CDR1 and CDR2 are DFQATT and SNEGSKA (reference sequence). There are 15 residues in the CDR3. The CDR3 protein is CSARLAGSSYNEQFF. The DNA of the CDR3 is TGCAGTGCTAGACTAGCGGGGAGCTCCTACAATGAGCAGTTCTTC.

The CDR3 region is CASSGDGSYGYTF. The CDR3 DNA reads TGTGCCAGCAGTGGGGATGGGAGCTATGGCTACACCTTC. The gene calls are TRBV2 and TRBJ1-2; D is undetermined. Germline lookup yields CDR1 SNHLY and CDR2 FYNNEI. V dropped 4 bases and J dropped 4 bases, with 10 bases sitting between them. There are 13 residues in the CDR3.

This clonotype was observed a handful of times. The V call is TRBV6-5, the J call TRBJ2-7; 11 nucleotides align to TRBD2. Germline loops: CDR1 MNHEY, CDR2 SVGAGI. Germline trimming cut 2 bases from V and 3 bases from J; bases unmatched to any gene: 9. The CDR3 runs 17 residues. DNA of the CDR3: TGTGCCAGCAGTTACATCCGTAGCGGGAGGGCCGACTACGAGCAGTACTTC. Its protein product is CASSYIRSGRADYEQYF.

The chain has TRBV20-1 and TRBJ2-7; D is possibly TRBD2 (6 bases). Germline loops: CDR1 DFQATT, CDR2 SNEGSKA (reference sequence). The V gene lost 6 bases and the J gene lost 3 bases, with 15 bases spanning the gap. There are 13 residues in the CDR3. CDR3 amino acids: CSATAVGGYEQYF. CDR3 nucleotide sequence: TGCAGTGCCACTGCGGTGGGGGGCTACGAGCAGTACTTC.

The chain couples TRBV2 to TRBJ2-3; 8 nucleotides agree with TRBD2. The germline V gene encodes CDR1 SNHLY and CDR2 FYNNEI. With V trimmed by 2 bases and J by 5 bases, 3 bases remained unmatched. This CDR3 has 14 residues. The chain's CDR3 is CASSESLAGDTQYF. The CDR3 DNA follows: TGTGCCAGCAGTGAATCGCTAGCGGGAGATACGCAGTATTTT.

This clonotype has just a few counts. CDR3 in amino acids: CASSYSPTGFSPLHF. Here the CDR3 DNA reads TGTGCCAGCAGTTACTCCCCTACAGGGTTCTCACCCCTCCACTTT. V usage is TRBV6-5 and J usage is TRBJ1-6; D is possibly TRBD1 (6 bases). This CDR3 spans 15 amino acids. The V end was cut by 0 bases, the J end by 10 bases, with 13 bases between. Germline CDR1 reads MNHEY; CDR2 reads SVGAGI.

CDR3 DNA sequence: TGTGCCAGCAGTGACAGGGGAGATACGCAGTATTTT. Translated, it gives CASSDRGDTQYF. The chain recombines TRBV6-2 or TRBV6-3 with TRBJ2-3, with TRBD1 matching over 8 bases. This CDR3 is built from 12 residues. Trimming removed 5 bases from V and 5 bases from J; junction bases left unmatched: 0. Germline CDR1 reads MNHEY; CDR2 reads SVGEGT.

DNA for the CDR3: TGTGCCTCACACAGTAGGCGTGAGCGGACTAGCGGGAGCGGGTACCAAGAGACCCAGTACTTC. Translation gives CASHSRRERTSGSGYQETQYF. The chain recombines TRBV6-7 with TRBJ2-5; 13 nucleotides match TRBD2. TRBV6-7 is an open reading frame whose function is uncertain. The ends lost 11 bases at V and 0 bases at J; junction bases unmatched: 24. This CDR3 is built from 21 residues.

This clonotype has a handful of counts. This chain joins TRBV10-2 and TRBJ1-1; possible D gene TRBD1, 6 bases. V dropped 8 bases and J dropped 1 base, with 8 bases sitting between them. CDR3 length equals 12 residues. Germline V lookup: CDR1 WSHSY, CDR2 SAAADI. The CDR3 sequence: CASEGQNTEAFF. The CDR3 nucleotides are TGCGCCAGCGAGGGACAGAACACTGAAGCTTTCTTT.

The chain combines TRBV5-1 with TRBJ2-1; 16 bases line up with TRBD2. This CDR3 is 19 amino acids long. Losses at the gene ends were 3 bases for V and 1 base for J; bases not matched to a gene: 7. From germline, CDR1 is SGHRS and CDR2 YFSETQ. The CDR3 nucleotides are TGCGCCAGCAGCTCAGGGACTAGCGGGAGGGTTACGTCCTACAATGAGCAGTTCTTC. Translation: CASSSGTSGRVTSYNEQFF.

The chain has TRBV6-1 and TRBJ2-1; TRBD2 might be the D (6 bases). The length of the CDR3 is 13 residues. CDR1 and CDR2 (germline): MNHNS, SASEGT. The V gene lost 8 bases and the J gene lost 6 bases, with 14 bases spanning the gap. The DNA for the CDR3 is TGTGCCAGCTGGAGGGCCCAGCCCAATGAGCAGTTCTTC. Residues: CASWRAQPNEQFF.

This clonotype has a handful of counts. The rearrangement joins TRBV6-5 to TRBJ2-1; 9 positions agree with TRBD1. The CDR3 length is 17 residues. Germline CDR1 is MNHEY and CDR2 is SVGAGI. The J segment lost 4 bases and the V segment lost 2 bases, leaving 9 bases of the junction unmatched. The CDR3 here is CASSYHLTGGLYNEQFF. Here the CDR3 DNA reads TGTGCCAGCAGTTACCACCTAACAGGGGGCCTATACAATGAGCAGTTCTTC.

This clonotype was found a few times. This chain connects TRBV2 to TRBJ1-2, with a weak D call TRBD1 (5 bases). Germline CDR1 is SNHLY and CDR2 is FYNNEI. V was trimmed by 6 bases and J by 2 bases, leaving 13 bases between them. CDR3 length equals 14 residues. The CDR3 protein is CASRTDTLNYGYTF. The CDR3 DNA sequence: TGTGCCAGCAGGACAGACACCCTCAACTATGGCTACACCTTC.

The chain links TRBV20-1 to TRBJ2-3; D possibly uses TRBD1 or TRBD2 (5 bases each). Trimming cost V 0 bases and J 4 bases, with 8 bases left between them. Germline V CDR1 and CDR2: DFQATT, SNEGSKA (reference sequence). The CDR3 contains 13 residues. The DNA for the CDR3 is TGCAGTGCTAGAGATATGGGGGCAGATACGCAGTATTTT. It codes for CSARDMGADTQYF.

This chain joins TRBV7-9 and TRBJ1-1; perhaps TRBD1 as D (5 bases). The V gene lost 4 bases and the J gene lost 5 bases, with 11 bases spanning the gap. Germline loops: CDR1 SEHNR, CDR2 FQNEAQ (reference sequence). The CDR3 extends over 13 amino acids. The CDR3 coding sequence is TGTGCCAGCAGCTCCGGGACCGAAACTGAAGCTTTCTTT. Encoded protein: CASSSGTETEAFF.

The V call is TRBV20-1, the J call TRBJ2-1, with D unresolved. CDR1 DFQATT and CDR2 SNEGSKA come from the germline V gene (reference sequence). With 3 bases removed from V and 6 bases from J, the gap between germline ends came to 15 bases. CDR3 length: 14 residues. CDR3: CSASEGTAANEQFF. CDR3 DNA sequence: TGCAGTGCTAGTGAAGGTACAGCAGCCAATGAGCAGTTCTTC.

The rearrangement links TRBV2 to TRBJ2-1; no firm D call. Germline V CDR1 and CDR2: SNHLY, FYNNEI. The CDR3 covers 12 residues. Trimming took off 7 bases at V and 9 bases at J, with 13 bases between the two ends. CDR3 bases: TGTGCCAGCAAGAATCTTTTGGGTGAGCAGTTCTTC. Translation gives CASKNLLGEQFF.

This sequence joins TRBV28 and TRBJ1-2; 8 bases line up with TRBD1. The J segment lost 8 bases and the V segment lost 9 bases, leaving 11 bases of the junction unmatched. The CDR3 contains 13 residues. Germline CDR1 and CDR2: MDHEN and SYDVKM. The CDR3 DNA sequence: TGTGCCAGTTTAACTAGGACAGGGCGAGGCTACACCTTC. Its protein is CASLTRTGRGYTF.

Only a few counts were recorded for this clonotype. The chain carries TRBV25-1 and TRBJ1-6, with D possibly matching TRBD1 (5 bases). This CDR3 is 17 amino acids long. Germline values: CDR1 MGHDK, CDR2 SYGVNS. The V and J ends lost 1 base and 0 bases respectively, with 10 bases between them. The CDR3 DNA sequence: TGTGCCAGCAGTGAATCGGGGCTGAGCTCCTATAATTCACCCCTCCACTTT. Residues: CASSESGLSSYNSPLHF.

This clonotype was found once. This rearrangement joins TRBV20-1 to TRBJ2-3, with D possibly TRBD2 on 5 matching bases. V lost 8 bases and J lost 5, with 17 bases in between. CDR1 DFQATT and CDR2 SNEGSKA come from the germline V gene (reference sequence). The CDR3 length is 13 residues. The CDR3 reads CSLWRGSGDTQYF. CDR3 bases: TGCAGTCTCTGGAGAGGGAGTGGAGATACGCAGTATTTT.

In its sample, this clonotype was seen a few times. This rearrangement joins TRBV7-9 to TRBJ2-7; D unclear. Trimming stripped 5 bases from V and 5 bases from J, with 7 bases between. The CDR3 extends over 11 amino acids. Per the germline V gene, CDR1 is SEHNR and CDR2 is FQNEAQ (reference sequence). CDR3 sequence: CASSISDEQYF. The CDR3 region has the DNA TGTGCCAGCAGCATATCGGACGAGCAGTACTTC.

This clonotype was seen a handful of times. CDR3 bases: TGTGCCAGCAGGGGGAAGACGCCGTGGGTGGAGACCCAGTACTTC. This encodes CASRGKTPWVETQYF. The chain couples TRBV2 to TRBJ2-5; D is unresolved. Between the trimmed V and J ends, which lost 6 bases and 5 bases, there was a span of 19 bases. Germline V gene lookup returns CDR1 SNHLY and CDR2 FYNNEI. The CDR3 length is 15 residues.

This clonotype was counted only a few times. CDR3 sequence (DNA): TGCAGTGCTAAGCGGGGCGCAGATACGCAGTATTTT. Residues: CSAKRGADTQYF. The chain employs TRBV20-1 and TRBJ2-3; TRBD2 matches at 7 bases. Trimming removed 4 bases from V and 4 bases from J; junction bases left unmatched: 2. The CDR3 spans 12 residues. Germline assignment: CDR1 DFQATT and CDR2 SNEGSKA (reference sequence).

CDR3 coding DNA: TGTGCCAGCAGCGCACAGGGGTATGAAAAACTGTTTTTT. Translation: CASSAQGYEKLFF. This chain connects TRBV7-9 to TRBJ1-4, with 7 bases fitting TRBD1. The germline gives CDR1 SEHNR, CDR2 FQNEAQ (reference sequence). This CDR3 is built from 13 residues. J was trimmed by 6 bases and V by 5 bases; bases with no gene match: 3. Full variable domain (remainder filled in from reference TRBV7-9 and TRBJ1-4): DTGVSQNPRHKITKRGQNVTFRCDPISEHNRLYWYRQTLGQGPEFLTYFQNEAQLEKSRLLSDRFSAERPKGSFSTLEIQRTEQGDSAMYLCASSAQGYEKLFFGSGTQLSVL.

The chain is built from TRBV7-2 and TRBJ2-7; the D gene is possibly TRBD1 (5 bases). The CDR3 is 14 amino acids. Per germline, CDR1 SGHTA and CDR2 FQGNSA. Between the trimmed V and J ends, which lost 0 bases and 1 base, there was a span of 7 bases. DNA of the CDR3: TGTGCCAGCAGCTTAGCGCGACAGTCCTACGAGCAGTACTTC. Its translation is CASSLARQSYEQYF.